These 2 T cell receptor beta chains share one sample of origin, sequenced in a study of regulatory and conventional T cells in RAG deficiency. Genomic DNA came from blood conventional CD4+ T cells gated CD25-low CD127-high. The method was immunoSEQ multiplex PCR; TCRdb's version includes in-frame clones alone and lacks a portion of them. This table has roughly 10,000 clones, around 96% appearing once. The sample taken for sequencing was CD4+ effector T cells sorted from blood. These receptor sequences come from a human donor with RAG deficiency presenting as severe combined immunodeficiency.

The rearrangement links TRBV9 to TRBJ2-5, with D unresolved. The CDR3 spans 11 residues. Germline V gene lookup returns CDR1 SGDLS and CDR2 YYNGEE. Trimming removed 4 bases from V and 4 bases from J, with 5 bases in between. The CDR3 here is CASSLGETQYF. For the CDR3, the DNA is TGTGCCAGCAGCTTAGGAGAGACCCAGTACTTC.

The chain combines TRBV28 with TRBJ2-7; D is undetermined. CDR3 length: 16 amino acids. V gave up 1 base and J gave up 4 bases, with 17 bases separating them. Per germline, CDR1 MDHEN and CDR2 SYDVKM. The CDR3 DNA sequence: TGTGCCAGCAGTTTATTCTTCCCGGTTGGGCTTTACGAGCAGTACTTC. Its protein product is CASSLFFPVGLYEQYF.